Listed below are T cell receptor beta chains from one sample, sequenced in a study of T-cell memory formation after mild COVID-19. TCRdb recomputed calls from the 5' RACE reads with MiXCR, one row per CDR3 protein. In the table there are under 550,000 distinct CDR3 sequences, more than 15% of which are singletons. Sequencing was carried out using PBMCs or a T cell subset sorted from them (not recorded which). The receptors come from a man between 18 and 29 years old who had mild COVID-19 (a few samples of this study predate the infection). Cell type and time point are not known. The CDR3 runs from the conserved cysteine through the conserved F or W. D genes are given only for firm matches. Size tells how often a clone was seen (once, few, many) or the class of an expanded clone, and some rows leave it out.

clone size,CDR3 length,D gene,J gene,V gene,CDR3 protein
.,15,TRBD1,TRBJ1-1,TRBV4-3,CASSQEDSGGTEAFF
few,15,.,TRBJ2-3,TRBV7-7,CASSLALSSSHTQYF
few,13,.,TRBJ1-4,TRBV5-5,CASSGGTNEKLFF
.,15,TRBD1,TRBJ2-7,TRBV4-3,CASSQGQGDLYEQYF
.,13,.,TRBJ2-3,TRBV5-1,CASRPSVTDTQYF
many,14,.,TRBJ1-2,TRBV9,CASSGSTGFDGYTF
.,12,TRBD2,TRBJ2-7,TRBV15,CATQGLPGEQYF
few,13,.,TRBJ1-1,TRBV4-2,CASSSDSDTEAFF
many,13,.,TRBJ1-5,TRBV30,CAWTVAGNQPQHF
many,13,TRBD1,TRBJ1-2,TRBV7-2,CASRSTGNYGYTF
.,16,TRBD1,TRBJ2-5,TRBV27,CASRNTWDRGQETQYF
few,15,.,TRBJ1-3,TRBV4-3,CASSQEEGTGNTIYF
.,12,TRBD1,TRBJ1-6,TRBV7-2,CASGTGSSPLHF
.,12,.,TRBJ2-7,TRBV7-2,CASSLMEYEQYF
.,13,.,TRBJ1-1,TRBV5-1,CASGGQQNTEAFF
few,11,.,TRBJ1-5,TRBV19,CAVGIDQPQHF
few,16,TRBD2,TRBJ2-5,TRBV5-5,CASSLHSSGPQETQYF
.,16,.,TRBJ1-6,TRBV12-3/TRBV12-4,CASKPIGSYYNSPLHF
.,16,TRBD1,TRBJ2-5,TRBV28,CASSLIGTGVQETQYF
once,17,TRBD1,TRBJ1-1,TRBV7-9,CASSLASGTGGNTEAFF
.,12,.,TRBJ2-4,TRBV20-1,CSAREVSDIQYF
.,13,.,TRBJ2-1,TRBV5-4,CASSFDFYNEQFF
few,13,.,TRBJ1-5,TRBV6-2/TRBV6-3,CASRDSGNQPQHF
few,15,TRBD1,TRBJ2-3,TRBV7-9,CASSLTGQGSYTQYF
few,13,TRBD2,TRBJ2-5,TRBV2,CASTAGGKETQYF
.,13,.,TRBJ1-2,TRBV18,CASYDGGSDGYTF
.,16,TRBD1,TRBJ1-4,TRBV14,CASSHRRGVTNEKLFF
few,15,.,TRBJ2-4,TRBV20-1,CSASPGGSDRNIQYF
.,13,.,TRBJ1-1,TRBV5-1,CASSWGSNTEAFF
few,15,.,TRBJ2-3,TRBV20-1,CSARDTPRSYDTQYF
few,17,.,TRBJ1-6,TRBV6-5,CASSRTPEPSYNSPLHF